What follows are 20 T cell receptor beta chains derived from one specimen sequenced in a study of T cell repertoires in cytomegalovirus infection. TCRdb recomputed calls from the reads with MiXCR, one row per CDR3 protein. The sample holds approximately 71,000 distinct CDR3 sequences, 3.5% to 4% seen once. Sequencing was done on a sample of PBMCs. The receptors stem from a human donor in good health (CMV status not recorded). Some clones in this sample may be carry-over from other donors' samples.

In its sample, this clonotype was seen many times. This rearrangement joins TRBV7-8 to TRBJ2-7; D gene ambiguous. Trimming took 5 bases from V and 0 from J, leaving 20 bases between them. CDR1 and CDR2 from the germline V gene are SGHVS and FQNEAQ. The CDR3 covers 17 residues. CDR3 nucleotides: TGTGCCAGCAGCAAACCACCCTCCCGGGCCGCCTCCTACGAGCAGTACTTC. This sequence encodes CASSKPPSRAASYEQYF.

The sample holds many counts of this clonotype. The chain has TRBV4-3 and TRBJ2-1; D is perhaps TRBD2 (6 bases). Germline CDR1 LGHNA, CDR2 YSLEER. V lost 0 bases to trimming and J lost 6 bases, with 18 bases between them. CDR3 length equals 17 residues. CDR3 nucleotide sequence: TGCGCCAGCAGCCAAGAAGTAGCACGGAGGGTGGGCAATGAGCAGTTCTTC. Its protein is CASSQEVARRVGNEQFF.

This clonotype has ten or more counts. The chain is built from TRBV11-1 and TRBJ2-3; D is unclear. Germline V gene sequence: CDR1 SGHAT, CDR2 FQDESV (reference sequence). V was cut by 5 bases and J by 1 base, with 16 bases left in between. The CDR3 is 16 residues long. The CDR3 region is CASSQTTSKGTDTQYF. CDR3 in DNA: TGTGCCAGCAGCCAAACCACGTCGAAAGGCACAGATACGCAGTATTTT.

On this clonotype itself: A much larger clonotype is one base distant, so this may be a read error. CDR3 region: CASSLRGGRKQETQYF. The CDR3 DNA follows: TGTGCCAGCAGCCTTCGGGGGGGGCGCAAACAAGAGACCCAGTACTTC. The gene calls are TRBV7-2 and TRBJ2-5; TRBD2 aligns across 8 bases. Germline assignment: CDR1 SGHTA and CDR2 FQGNSA. With V trimmed by 5 bases and J by 2 bases, 10 bases remained unmatched. The CDR3 loop spans 16 amino acids.

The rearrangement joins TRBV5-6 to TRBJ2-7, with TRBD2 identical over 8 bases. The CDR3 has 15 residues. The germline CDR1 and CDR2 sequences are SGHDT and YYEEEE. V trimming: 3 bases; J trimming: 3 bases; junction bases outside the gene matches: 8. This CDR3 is CASSSLREVRYEQYF. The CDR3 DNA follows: TGTGCCAGCAGCTCCTTGCGGGAGGTTCGCTACGAGCAGTACTTC.

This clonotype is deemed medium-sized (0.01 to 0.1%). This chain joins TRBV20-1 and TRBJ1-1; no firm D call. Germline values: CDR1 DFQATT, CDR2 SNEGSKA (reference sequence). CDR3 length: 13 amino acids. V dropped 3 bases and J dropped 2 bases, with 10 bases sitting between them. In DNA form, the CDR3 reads TGCAGTGCTAGGAGGCCGGGAAACACTGAAGCTTTCTTT. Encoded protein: CSARRPGNTEAFF.

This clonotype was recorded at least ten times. The CDR3 DNA reads TGTGCCAGCAGCCCACCGGGGATCCGCTCTGGAAACACCATATATTTT. This gives the protein CASSPPGIRSGNTIYF. V gene TRBV7-2 combines with J gene TRBJ1-3, with D unclear. Trimming removed 5 bases at V and 0 bases at J, with 14 bases between. The CDR3 runs 16 residues. Germline V lookup: CDR1 SGHTA, CDR2 FQGNSA.

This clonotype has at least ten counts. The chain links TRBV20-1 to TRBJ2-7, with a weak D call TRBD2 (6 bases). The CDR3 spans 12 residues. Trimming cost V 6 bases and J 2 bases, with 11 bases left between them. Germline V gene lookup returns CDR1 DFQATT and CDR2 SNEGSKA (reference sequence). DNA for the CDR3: TGCAGTGCCAGACTAGGCACCTACGAGCAGTACTTC. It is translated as CSARLGTYEQYF.

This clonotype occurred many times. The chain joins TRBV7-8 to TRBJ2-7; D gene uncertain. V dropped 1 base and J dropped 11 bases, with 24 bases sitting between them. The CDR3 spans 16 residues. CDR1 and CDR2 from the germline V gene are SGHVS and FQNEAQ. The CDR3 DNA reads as TGTGCCAGCAGCTTAGGTTTGAAGGACCTCCTACGAAGCGAGTACTTC. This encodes CASSLGLKDLLRSEYF.

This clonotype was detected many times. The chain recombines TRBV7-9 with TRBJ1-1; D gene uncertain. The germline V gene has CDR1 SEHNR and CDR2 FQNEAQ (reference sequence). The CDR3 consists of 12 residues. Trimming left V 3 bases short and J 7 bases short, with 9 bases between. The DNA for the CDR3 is TGTGCCAGCAGCTTCAAGACCGGTGAAGCTTTCTTT. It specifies CASSFKTGEAFF.

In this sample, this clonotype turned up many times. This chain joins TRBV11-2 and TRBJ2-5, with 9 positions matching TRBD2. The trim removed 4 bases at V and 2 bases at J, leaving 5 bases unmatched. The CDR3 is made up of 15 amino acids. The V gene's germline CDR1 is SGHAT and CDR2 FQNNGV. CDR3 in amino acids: CASSSRTSEQETQYF. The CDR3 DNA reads TGTGCCAGCAGCTCCCGGACTAGCGAACAAGAGACCCAGTACTTC.

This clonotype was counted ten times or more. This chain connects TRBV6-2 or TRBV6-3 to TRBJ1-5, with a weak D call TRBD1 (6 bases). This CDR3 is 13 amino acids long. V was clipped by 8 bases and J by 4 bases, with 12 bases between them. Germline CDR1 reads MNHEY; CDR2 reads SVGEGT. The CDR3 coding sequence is TGTGCCAGCGGGGACAATGCAAATCAGCCCCAGCATTTT. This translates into CASGDNANQPQHF.

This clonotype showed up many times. The CDR3 DNA is TGTGCCAGCAGTTCTAATTTCCGGACAGGGGATGAAAAACTGTTTTTT. Amino acid sequence: CASSSNFRTGDEKLFF. The gene calls are TRBV12-3 or TRBV12-4 and TRBJ1-4; 9 positions agree with TRBD1. Germline trimming cut 4 bases from V and 6 bases from J; bases unmatched to any gene: 9. The CDR3 totals 16 residues.

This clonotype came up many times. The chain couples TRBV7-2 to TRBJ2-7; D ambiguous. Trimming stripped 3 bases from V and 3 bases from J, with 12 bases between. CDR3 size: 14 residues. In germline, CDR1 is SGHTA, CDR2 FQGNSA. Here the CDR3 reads CASSLLGPIYEQYF. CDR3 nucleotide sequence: TGTGCCAGCAGCTTGCTGGGTCCTATCTACGAGCAGTACTTC.

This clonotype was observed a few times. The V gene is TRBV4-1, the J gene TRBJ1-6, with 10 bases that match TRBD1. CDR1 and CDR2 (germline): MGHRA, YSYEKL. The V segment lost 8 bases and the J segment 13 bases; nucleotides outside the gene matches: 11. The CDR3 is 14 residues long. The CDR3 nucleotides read TGCGCCAGCGGTGTGACAGGGGGCGTTACGCCCCTCCACTTT. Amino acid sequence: CASGVTGGVTPLHF.

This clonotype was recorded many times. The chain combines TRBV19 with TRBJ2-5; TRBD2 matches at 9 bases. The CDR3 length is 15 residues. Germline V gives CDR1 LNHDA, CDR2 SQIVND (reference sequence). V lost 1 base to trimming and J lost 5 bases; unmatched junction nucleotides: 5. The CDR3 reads CASSIAGTSRETQYF. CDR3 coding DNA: TGTGCCAGTAGTATAGCGGGGACTAGCCGGGAGACCCAGTACTTC.

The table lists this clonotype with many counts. In nucleotides, the CDR3 is TGTGCCAGCAGCACTAGACAGGGCACCAACACTGAAGCTTTCTTT. Translation gives CASSTRQGTNTEAFF. This chain joins TRBV7-6 and TRBJ1-1, with 7 bases lining up with TRBD1. CDR1 and CDR2 from the germline V gene are SGHVS and FNYEAQ. J was trimmed by 2 bases and V by 5 bases; bases with no gene match: 8. The CDR3 sequence is 15 residues long.

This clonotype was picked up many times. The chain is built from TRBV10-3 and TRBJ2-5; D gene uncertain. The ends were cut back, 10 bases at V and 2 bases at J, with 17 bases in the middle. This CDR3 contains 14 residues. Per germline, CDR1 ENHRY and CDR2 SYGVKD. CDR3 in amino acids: CATKPPVAQETQYF. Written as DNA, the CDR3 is TGTGCCACTAAACCGCCCGTTGCACAAGAGACCCAGTACTTC.

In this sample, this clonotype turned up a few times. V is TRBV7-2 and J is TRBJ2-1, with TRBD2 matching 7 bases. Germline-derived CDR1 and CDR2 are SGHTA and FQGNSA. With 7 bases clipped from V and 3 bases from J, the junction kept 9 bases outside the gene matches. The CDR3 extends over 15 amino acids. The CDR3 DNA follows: TGTGCCAGCATCGTCCCGGGAGGCCGCTACAATGAGCAGTTCTTC. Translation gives CASIVPGGRYNEQFF.

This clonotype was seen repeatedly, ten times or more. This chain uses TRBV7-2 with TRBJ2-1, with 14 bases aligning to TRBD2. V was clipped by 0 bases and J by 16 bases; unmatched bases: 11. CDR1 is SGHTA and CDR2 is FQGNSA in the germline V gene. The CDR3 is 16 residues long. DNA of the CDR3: TGTGCCAGCAGCTTAGCGTGGGGACTAGCGGGGGTCCCACAATTCTTC. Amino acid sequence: CASSLAWGLAGVPQFF.